The 6 T cell receptor beta chains below all came from one sample that was sequenced in a study of patients and donors after allogeneic stem cell transplantation. TCRdb independently ran MiXCR on the RT-PCR reads; one entry per CDR3 protein. The sample records about a million distinct CDR3 sequences, 15% to 20% being singletons. Material for sequencing was blood, either unsorted or a sorted T cell fraction (not recorded which). The receptor source for this set is a human donor who was either an allogeneic HSCT recipient or a stem cell or donor lymphocyte infusion donor (not recorded which). It is not recorded whose cells these are; they may come from a transplant donor.

The chain uses TRBV20-1 and TRBJ2-1; 9 nucleotides agree with TRBD2. Trimming cost V 5 bases and J 7 bases; bases outside gene matches: 15. The CDR3 consists of 16 residues. Germline V CDR1 and CDR2: DFQATT, SNEGSKA (reference sequence). The chain's CDR3 is CSAARGTSSLMNEQFF. The CDR3 DNA sequence: TGCAGTGCTGCCAGAGGGACTAGCAGTCTTATGAATGAGCAGTTCTTC.

This clonotype appeared a few times. The chain carries TRBV11-2 and TRBJ2-1, with 15 bases matching TRBD2. From germline, CDR1 is SGHAT and CDR2 FQNNGV. Losses at the gene ends were 4 bases for V and 8 bases for J; bases not matched to a gene: 3. This CDR3 has 15 amino acids. In DNA form, the CDR3 reads TGTGCCAGCAGCTACGGGACTAGCGGGGGGTATGAGCAGTTCTTC. The encoded protein is CASSYGTSGGYEQFF.

The rearrangement links TRBV7-2 to TRBJ1-6; TRBD1 is a possible D gene (6 bases). Trimming shortened V by 1 base and J by 9 bases, and 13 bases separated the two germline ends. This CDR3 has 15 amino acids. Germline V gene sequence: CDR1 SGHTA, CDR2 FQGNSA. The CDR3 coding sequence is TGTGCCAGCAGCTTAGAGGGGCAGGGGAGTTCACCCCTCCACTTT. Its protein is CASSLEGQGSSPLHF. Using reference TRBV7-2 and TRBJ1-6 for the parts outside the CDR3, the full variable domain is GAGVSQSPSNKVTEKGKDVELRCDPISGHTALYWYRQSLGQGLEFLIYFQGNSAPDKSGLPSDRFSAERTGGSVSTLTIQRTQQEDSAVYLCASSLEGQGSSPLHFGNGTRLTVT.

The rearrangement links TRBV11-1 to TRBJ2-7; 10 bases are a match to TRBD1. CDR3 length equals 18 residues. The V gene end was trimmed by 5 bases and the J gene end by 2 bases; junction bases not matched to a gene: 15. Germline CDR1 SGHAT, CDR2 FQDESV (reference sequence). For the CDR3, the DNA is TGTGCCAGCAGCCCAGGACAGGGGGTCGAGCAATCTACCTACGAGCAGTACTTC. This encodes CASSPGQGVEQSTYEQYF. Complete variable domain (other parts from reference TRBV11-1 and TRBJ2-7): EAEVAQSPRYKITEKSQAVAFWCDPISGHATLYWYRQILGQGPELLVQFQDESVVDDSQLPKDRFSAERLKGVDSTLKIQPAELGDSAMYLCASSPGQGVEQSTYEQYFGPGTRLTVT.

This clonotype was counted only a few times. The chain has TRBV7-2 and TRBJ1-2; 7 bases agree with TRBD1. With 5 bases clipped from V and 10 bases from J, the junction kept 4 bases outside the gene matches. This CDR3 contains 11 residues. Germline CDR1 reads SGHTA; CDR2 reads FQGNSA. The CDR3 sequence is CASSRQGFYTF. CDR3 bases: TGTGCCAGCAGCAGACAGGGCTTCTACACCTTC.

This clonotype has at least ten counts. This sequence joins TRBV4-2 and TRBJ2-2; D gene uncertain. The germline CDR1 and CDR2 sequences are LGHNA and YNFKEQ. With 3 bases removed from V and 3 bases from J, the gap between germline ends came to 8 bases. This CDR3 is built from 14 residues. The chain's CDR3 is CASSQAEYTGELFF. CDR3 bases: TGTGCCAGCAGCCAGGCGGAGTACACCGGGGAGCTGTTTTTT.